These 21 T cell receptor beta chains were all obtained from the same sample, sequenced in a study of blood T cells in healthy people across ages (dated by TCRdb to the mid-2010s). Libraries were made using 5' RACE. The sequencer was an Illumina HiSeq 2500. The second PCR ran for roughly 6 to 11 cycles and used a J-beta primer mix along with a sample-barcoded 5' primer. TCRdb's own reprocessing of the public reads used fastp at Q25 and MiXCR and kept productive beta chains. Each CDR3 protein appears once, grouped with its most common genes and DNA. The table for this sample lists around 780,000 distinct CDR3 sequences; around a quarter of them were counted only once. Over 2.5% of the sample is held by the ten biggest clonotypes. The data also belong to a second study, concerning T cells of mothers and their children.

Specimen: blood. The source of these receptors is a boy aged 10-17 years in good health.

This clonotype occurred a few times. One junction end disagrees with the germline gene, perhaps due to a read error. The CDR3: CASSAWTSGGAGELFF. CDR3 DNA sequence: TGTGCCAGCAGCGCCTGGACTAGCGGGGGGGCGGGGGAGTTGTTTTTT. This chain links TRBV7-2 with TRBJ2-2; 15 nucleotides align to TRBD2. The CDR3 loop spans 16 amino acids. Germline V lookup: CDR1 SGHTA, CDR2 FQGNSA.

This chain connects TRBV10-2 to TRBJ1-6; no definite D call. Germline loops: CDR1 WSHSY, CDR2 SAAADI. The CDR3 has 15 residues. The V gene lost 5 bases and the J gene lost 10 bases, with 18 bases spanning the gap. The CDR3 coding sequence is TGCGCCAGCAGTCCCCTGAGGGTCTTTCGGTCACCCCTCCACTTT. Its translation is CASSPLRVFRSPLHF.

This clonotype was counted between two and nine times. J is TRBJ2-5 and V is TRBV5-1; D might be TRBD2 (5 bases). This CDR3 contains 15 residues. V lost 1 base to trimming and J lost 0 bases, with 10 bases between them. Germline loops: CDR1 SGHRS, CDR2 YFSETQ. CDR3 residues: CASSLTGMYQETQYF. CDR3 in DNA: TGCGCCAGCAGCTTGACGGGGATGTACCAAGAGACCCAGTACTTC.

The chain couples TRBV5-4 to TRBJ2-5; possibly TRBD1 or TRBD2 for D (6 bases each). CDR3 length: 14 residues. CDR1 is SGHNT and CDR2 is YYREEE in the germline V gene (reference sequence). Trimming cost V 6 bases and J 3 bases, with 15 bases left between them. CDR3 in DNA: TGTGCCAGCAACCACCCCGGGGGCGAAGAGACCCAGTACTTC. Translating it yields CASNHPGGEETQYF.

The V gene is TRBV4-1, the J gene TRBJ1-1, with D unclear. Germline CDR1 reads MGHRA; CDR2 reads YSYEKL. Trimming took off 0 bases at V and 3 bases at J, with 14 bases between the two ends. The CDR3 covers 16 residues. The CDR3 coding sequence is TGCGCCAGCAGCCAAGAGGACTTTCGACCGGACACTGAAGCTTTCTTT. Translated, it gives CASSQEDFRPDTEAFF.

This clonotype was seen more than once but under ten times. The chain combines TRBV30 with TRBJ1-2, with D uncertain. CDR3 size: 11 residues. V lost 0 bases to trimming and J lost 4 bases, with 3 bases between them. Looked up from germline, CDR1 is GTSNPN and CDR2 is SVGIG (reference sequence). CDR3 in amino acids: CAWSVSYGYTF. As DNA, the CDR3 is TGTGCCTGGAGTGTCTCCTATGGCTACACCTTC.

The sample holds many counts of this clonotype. The V gene is TRBV27, the J gene TRBJ2-1; TRBD1 might be the D (5 bases). The ends were cut back, 0 bases at V and 0 bases at J, with 12 bases in the middle. CDR1 is MNHEY and CDR2 is SMNVEV in the germline V gene (reference sequence). This CDR3 is 17 amino acids long. The CDR3 loop reads CASSLSGAMSSYNEQFF. The CDR3 DNA sequence: TGTGCCAGCAGTTTATCAGGGGCGATGAGCTCCTACAATGAGCAGTTCTTC.

This sequence joins TRBV28 and TRBJ1-4, with D uncertain. This CDR3 has 15 amino acids. Looked up from germline, CDR1 is MDHEN and CDR2 is SYDVKM. The germline V and J ends were trimmed by 5 bases and 10 bases, with 20 bases remaining between them. The DNA for the CDR3 is TGTGCCAGCAGTCCCCGGACGCCCGTTCACCGAAAACTGTTTTTT. As protein: CASSPRTPVHRKLFF.

This clonotype has a count of ten or more. This chain connects TRBV2 to TRBJ1-4, with D uncertain. In germline, CDR1 is SNHLY, CDR2 FYNNEI. With 6 bases removed from V and 3 bases from J, the gap between germline ends came to 11 bases. This CDR3 comprises 14 residues. The CDR3 reads CASSQLTSNEKLFF. CDR3 in DNA: TGTGCCAGCAGCCAACTGACCTCTAATGAAAAACTGTTTTTT.

The rearrangement links TRBV6-5 to TRBJ2-5, with 14 bases that match TRBD2. The CDR3 sequence is 18 residues long. Trimming took 0 bases from V and 4 from J; bases not matched to a gene: 7. Germline V gene sequence: CDR1 MNHEY, CDR2 SVGAGI. The DNA of the CDR3 is TGTGCCAGCAGTTACTCGTTGACTAGCGGGGGGGCCGGAGAGACCCAGTACTTC. Amino acids: CASSYSLTSGGAGETQYF.

The V and J genes are TRBV7-9 and TRBJ1-6, with D perhaps matching TRBD1 (5 bases). This CDR3 region has 16 residues. Germline V lookup: CDR1 SEHNR, CDR2 FQNEAQ (reference sequence). Trimming shortened V by 4 bases and J by 1 base, and 11 bases separated the two germline ends. CDR3 coding DNA: TGTGCCAGCAGCTCTAGGGGTGTGTCCTATAATTCACCCCTCCACTTT. Translated, it gives CASSSRGVSYNSPLHF.

This clonotype occurred a few times. The J gene is TRBJ1-1, the V gene TRBV6-5, with 7 positions matching TRBD1. V trimming: 7 bases; J trimming: 1 base; junction bases outside the gene matches: 6. The germline V gene encodes CDR1 MNHEY and CDR2 SVGAGI. The CDR3 runs to 14 residues. The CDR3 protein is CASTLDRANTEAFF. CDR3 coding DNA: TGTGCCAGCACCCTAGACAGGGCGAACACTGAAGCTTTCTTT.

On this clonotype: One end of the junction does not line up with germline, which may come from a read error. V and J are TRBV24-1 and TRBJ2-7; 8 bases line up with TRBD1. This CDR3 has 13 amino acids. CDR1 KGHDR and CDR2 SFDVKD come from the germline V gene. DNA for the CDR3: TGTGCCACCAGTGGGGGACAGGAGAATGAGCGGTTCTTC. It encodes CATSGGQENERFF.

V is TRBV6-6 and J is TRBJ2-7, with TRBD2 identical over 16 bases. The CDR3 runs 14 residues. The germline CDR1 and CDR2 sequences are MNHNY and SVGAGI (reference sequence). V shed 7 bases and J 6 bases; nucleotides not matched to a gene: 3. CDR3 sequence (DNA): TGTGCCAGCATCGGGACTAGCGGGGGGGGCGAGCAGTACTTC. Encoded protein: CASIGTSGGGEQYF.

The chain combines TRBV5-6 with TRBJ2-5, with 7 bases aligning to TRBD2. This CDR3 comprises 15 residues. In germline, CDR1 is SGHDT, CDR2 YYEEEE. V trimming: 4 bases; J trimming: 7 bases; junction bases outside the gene matches: 13. The CDR3 nucleotides are TGTGCCAGCAGCCCTCGGCCCAATGGGGGGGGGACCCAGTACTTC. It specifies CASSPRPNGGGTQYF.

The V call is TRBV6-6, the J call TRBJ1-2; 8 nucleotides align to TRBD1. CDR1 is MNHNY and CDR2 is SVGAGI in the germline V gene (reference sequence). The CDR3 length is 14 residues. Germline trimming cut 8 bases from V and 4 bases from J; bases unmatched to any gene: 9. As DNA, the CDR3 is TGTGCCAGCTGGGCGGACAGGGTGGGCTATGGCTACACCTTC. Translation gives CASWADRVGYGYTF.

The J gene is TRBJ2-3, the V gene TRBV5-1; unclear D gene. This CDR3 is built from 16 residues. Germline CDR1 SGHRS, CDR2 YFSETQ. Trimming removed 2 bases at V and 0 bases at J, with 13 bases between. CDR3 residues: CASSFLPAWSTDTQYF. CDR3 nucleotides: TGCGCCAGCAGCTTTCTTCCAGCGTGGAGCACAGATACGCAGTATTTT.

This clonotype has a count of ten or more. The chain combines TRBV29-1 with TRBJ2-1; D remains ambiguous. CDR3 length: 12 amino acids. CDR1 and CDR2 (germline): SQVTM, ANQGSEA. Trimming took off 4 bases at V and 2 bases at J, with 6 bases between the two ends. The CDR3 nucleotides read TGCAGCGTTGGCGGACCCTACAATGAGCAGTTCTTC. Its translation: CSVGGPYNEQFF.

Only a few counts were recorded for this clonotype. The chain uses TRBV20-1 and TRBJ2-7; TRBD1 aligns across 7 bases. The junction had 4 bases not matched to a gene; V was cut back by 5 bases and J by 0 bases. The CDR3 spans 13 residues. From germline, CDR1 is DFQATT and CDR2 SNEGSKA (reference sequence). CDR3 DNA sequence: TGCAGTGCTGTACAGGGGACCTCCTACGAGCAGTACTTC. Translated, it gives CSAVQGTSYEQYF.

The rearrangement uses TRBV7-9 and TRBJ2-7; 8 bases are shared with TRBD1. V lost 10 bases to trimming and J lost 1 base; unmatched junction nucleotides: 12. Germline loops: CDR1 SEHNR, CDR2 FQNEAQ (reference sequence). The CDR3 totals 15 residues. The CDR3 protein is CAIRTGPAESYEQYF. CDR3 bases: TGTGCCATCCGGACAGGGCCCGCAGAATCCTACGAGCAGTACTTC.

This chain joins TRBV18 and TRBJ1-5, with 11 bases that match TRBD1. This CDR3 has 17 amino acids. Per the germline V gene, CDR1 is KGHSH and CDR2 is LQKENI. The J segment lost 2 bases and the V segment lost 0 bases, leaving 3 bases of the junction unmatched. The CDR3 DNA reads as TGTGCCAGCTCACCACCGGGGACAGGGGGTGGCAATCAGCCCCAGCATTTT. It is translated as CASSPPGTGGGNQPQHF.